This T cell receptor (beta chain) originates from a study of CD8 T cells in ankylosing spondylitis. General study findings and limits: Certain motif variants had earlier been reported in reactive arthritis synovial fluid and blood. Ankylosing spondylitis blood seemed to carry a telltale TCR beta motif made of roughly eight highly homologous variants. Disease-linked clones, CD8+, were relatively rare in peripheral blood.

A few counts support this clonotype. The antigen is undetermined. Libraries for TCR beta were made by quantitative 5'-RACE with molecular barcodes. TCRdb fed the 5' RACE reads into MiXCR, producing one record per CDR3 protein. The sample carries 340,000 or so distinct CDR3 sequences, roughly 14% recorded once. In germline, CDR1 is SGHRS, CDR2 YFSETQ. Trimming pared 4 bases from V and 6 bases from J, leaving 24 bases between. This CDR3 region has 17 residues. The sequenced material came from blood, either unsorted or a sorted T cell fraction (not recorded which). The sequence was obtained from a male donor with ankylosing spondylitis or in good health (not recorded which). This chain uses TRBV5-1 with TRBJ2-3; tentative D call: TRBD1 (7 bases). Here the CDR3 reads CASSPGGTDRPLDTQYF. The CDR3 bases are TGCGCCAGCAGCCCGGGCGGGACAGACCGTCCCCTGGATACGCAGTATTTT. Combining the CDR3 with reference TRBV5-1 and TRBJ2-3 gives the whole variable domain KAGVTQTPRYLIKTRGQQVTLSCSPISGHRSVSWYQQTPGQGLQFLFEYFSETQRNKGNFPGRFSGRQFSNSRSEMNVSTLELGDSALYLCASSPGGTDRPLDTQYFGPGTRLTVL.